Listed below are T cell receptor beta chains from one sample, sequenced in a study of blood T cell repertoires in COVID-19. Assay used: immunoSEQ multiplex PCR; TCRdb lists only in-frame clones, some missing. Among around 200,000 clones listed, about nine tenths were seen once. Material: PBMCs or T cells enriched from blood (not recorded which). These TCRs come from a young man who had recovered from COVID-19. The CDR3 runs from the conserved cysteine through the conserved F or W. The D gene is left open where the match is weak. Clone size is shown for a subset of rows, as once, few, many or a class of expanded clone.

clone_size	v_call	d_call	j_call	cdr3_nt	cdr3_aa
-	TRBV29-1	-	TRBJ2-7	TGCAGCGTGGCCAGAACGAGTACGAAGTGGGAAGGGGGGGAATCCTACGAGCAGTACTTC	CSVARTSTKWEGGESYEQYF
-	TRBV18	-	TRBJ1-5	TGTGCCAGCTCACCACCGGGCAGGAATAGCAATCAGCCCCAGCATTTT	CASSPPGRNSNQPQHF
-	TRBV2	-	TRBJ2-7	TGTGCCAGCAGTGAACGCTCAGCGAGTGGATACGAGCAGTACTTC	CASSERSASGYEQYF
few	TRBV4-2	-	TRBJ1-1	TGTGCCAGCAGCCAAGATGGAGGGAACACTGAAGCTTTCTTT	CASSQDGGNTEAFF
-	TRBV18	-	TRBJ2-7	TGTGCCAGCTCACCATCCGCGACTACCGAGCAGTACTTC	CASSPSATTEQYF
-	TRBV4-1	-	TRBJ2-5	TGCGCCAGCAGCCAAGACGGGCGGGGGACCCAGTACTTC	CASSQDGRGTQYF
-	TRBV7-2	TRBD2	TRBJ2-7	TGTGCCAGCAGCTTGGGACTAGCGGTCGCCTACGAGCAGTACTTC	CASSLGLAVAYEQYF
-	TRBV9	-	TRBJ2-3	TGTGCCAGCAGCGTAGGAGGGTCGGATACGCAGTATTTT	CASSVGGSDTQYF
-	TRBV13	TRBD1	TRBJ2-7	TGTGCCAGCAGCTGGGGCGGGACAGGGGATTACGAGCAGTACTTC	CASSWGGTGDYEQYF
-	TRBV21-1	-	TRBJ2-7	TGTGCCAGCAGCATATGGGACTCGGTTCGCGAGCAGTACTTC	CASSIWDSVREQYF
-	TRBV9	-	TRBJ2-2	TGTGCCAGCAGCGCACAGAATACGAACACCGGGGAGCTGTTTTTT	CASSAQNTNTGELFF
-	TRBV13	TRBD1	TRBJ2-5	TGTGCCAGCAGCTTAGTTGCAGGGGGAGAGACCCAGTACTTC	CASSLVAGGETQYF
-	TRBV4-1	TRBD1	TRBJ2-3	TGCGCCAGCAGCCAAGGAGCCCCCGGGACAGGGACAGATACGCAGTATTTT	CASSQGAPGTGTDTQYF
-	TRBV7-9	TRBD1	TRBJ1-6	TGTGCCAGCAGCCCGAGGGGGCGCGCCTATAATTCACCCCTCCACTTT	CASSPRGRAYNSPLHF
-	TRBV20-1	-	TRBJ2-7	TGCAGTGCCGGCGGCCCCGGCGAGCAGTACTTC	CSAGGPGEQYF
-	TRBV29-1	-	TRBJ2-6	TGCAGCGTTGAAGACCTAGGGAGCTCTGGGGCCAACGTCCTGACTTTC	CSVEDLGSSGANVLTF
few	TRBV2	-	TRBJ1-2	TGTGCCAGCAGTTCTACAGAAACTTCTGGCTACACCTTC	CASSSTETSGYTF
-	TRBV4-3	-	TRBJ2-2	TGCGCCAGCAGCCAAGATAAGGGGAACGGGGAGCTGTTTTTT	CASSQDKGNGELFF
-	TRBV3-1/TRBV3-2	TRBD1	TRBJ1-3	TGTGCCAGCAGCCAAGGACAGGGGTTTGGAAACACCATATATTTT	CASSQGQGFGNTIYF
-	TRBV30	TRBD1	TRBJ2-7	TGTGCCTGGAGTCCTCCTGAGGGGGCTTCGACCTACGAGCAGTACTTC	CAWSPPEGASTYEQYF
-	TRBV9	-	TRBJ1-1	TGTGCCAGCAGCGATGTCAACACCGCGTCAGGGGCTTTCTTT	CASSDVNTASGAFF
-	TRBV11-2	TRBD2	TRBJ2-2	TGTGCCAGCAGGCGGACTAGCGAGGGCGGGGAGCTGTTTTTT	CASRRTSEGGELFF
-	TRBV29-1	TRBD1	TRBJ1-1	TGCAGCGCCCGGACAGGGGAAAAGAACACTGAAGCTTTCTTT	CSARTGEKNTEAFF
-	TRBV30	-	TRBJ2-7	TGTGCCTGGAGTGCCCCAAGCGGCGAGCAGTACTTC	CAWSAPSGEQYF
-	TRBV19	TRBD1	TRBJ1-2	TGTGCCAGTAAACCGGGACAGGGAGAGCATGGCTACACCTTC	CASKPGQGEHGYTF
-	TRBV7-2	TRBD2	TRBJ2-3	TGTGCCAGCAGCGTTATGACTAGCGTGAGGGCAGATACGCAGTATTTT	CASSVMTSVRADTQYF
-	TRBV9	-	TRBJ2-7	TGTGCCAGCAGCGACAAAGGACTGGCTCACGAGCAGTACTTC	CASSDKGLAHEQYF
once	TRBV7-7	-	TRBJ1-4	TGTGCTAGCAGCTTAGAACAGGCTCCTACAACTAATGAAAAACTGTTTTTT	CASSLEQAPTTNEKLFF
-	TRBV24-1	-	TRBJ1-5	TGTGCCACCAGTTTCGGTGGTTGGCAGCCCCAGCATTTT	CATSFGGWQPQHF
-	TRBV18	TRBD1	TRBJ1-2	TGTGCCAGCTCACCATTCCCCAGGGGGATTCTCGGCTACACCTTC	CASSPFPRGILGYTF
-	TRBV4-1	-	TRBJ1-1	TGCGCCAGCAGCCAAGTTTTTATGAACACTGAAGCTTTCTTT	CASSQVFMNTEAFF
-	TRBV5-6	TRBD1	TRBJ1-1	TGTGCCAGCAGCTTGGGGGACAGGGGAACTGAAGCTTTCTTT	CASSLGDRGTEAFF
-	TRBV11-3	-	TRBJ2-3	TGTGCCAGCAGCTTAGATCGGTGGGGGGCAGATACGCAGTATTTT	CASSLDRWGADTQYF
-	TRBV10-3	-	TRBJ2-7	TGTGCCATCAGTGAGTCAGCCGAGCAGTACTTC	CAISESAEQYF
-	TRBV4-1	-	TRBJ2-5	TGCGCCAGCAGCCAAGCGGTCCAAGAGACCCAGTACTTC	CASSQAVQETQYF
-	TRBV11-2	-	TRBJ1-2	TGTGCCAGCAGCTTAGAATACAAACAGGGAGAATACTATGGCTACACCTTC	CASSLEYKQGEYYGYTF
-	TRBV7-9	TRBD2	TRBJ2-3	TGTGCCAGCAGCCCGACTAGCGGGGGAGACACAGATACGCAGTATTTT	CASSPTSGGDTDTQYF
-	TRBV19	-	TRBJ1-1	TGTGCCAGCTCCGACCGGACTCGGACTGAAGCTTTCTTT	CASSDRTRTEAFF
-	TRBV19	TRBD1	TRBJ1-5	TGTGCCAGTAGTATTCAGACAGGGCCGAAGCAGCCCCAGCATTTT	CASSIQTGPKQPQHF
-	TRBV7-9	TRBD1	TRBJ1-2	TGTGCCAGCAGCTTAGGACAGGGATTTGGCTACACCTTC	CASSLGQGFGYTF
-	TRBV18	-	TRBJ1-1	TGTGCCAGCTCACCTGCGGCTACCGGGGTCACTGAAGCTTTCTTT	CASSPAATGVTEAFF
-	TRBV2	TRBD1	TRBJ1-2	TGTGCCAGCAGACAGGGGGCTTGGGGCTACACCTTC	CASRQGAWGYTF
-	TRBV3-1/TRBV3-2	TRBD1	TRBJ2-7	TGTGCCAGCAGCCTTCGACAGGGGTCGGCCTACGAGCAGTACTTC	CASSLRQGSAYEQYF
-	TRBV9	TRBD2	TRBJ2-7	TGTGCCAGCAGCGTAGGGACTAGCGGGAGTCAGGCCTACGAGCAGTACTTC	CASSVGTSGSQAYEQYF
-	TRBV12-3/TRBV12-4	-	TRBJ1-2	TGTGCCAGCAGTTTAAGGAGCCTCTATGGCTACACCTTC	CASSLRSLYGYTF
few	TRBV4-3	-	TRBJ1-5	TGCGCCAGCAGCCAGGACCTACGGGGTCAGCCCCAGCATTTT	CASSQDLRGQPQHF
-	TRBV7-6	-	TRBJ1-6	TGTGCCAGCAGCTTAGCCGCAGGGGTAGGTTCACCCCTCCACTTT	CASSLAAGVGSPLHF
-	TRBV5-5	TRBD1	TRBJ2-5	TGTGCCAGCAGCTTGACACTGATGACAGGGTTGGGAGAGACCCAGTACTTC	CASSLTLMTGLGETQYF
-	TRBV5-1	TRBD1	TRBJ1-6	TGCGCCAGCAGCTGGACAGGGTTCAATTCACCCCTCCACTTT	CASSWTGFNSPLHF